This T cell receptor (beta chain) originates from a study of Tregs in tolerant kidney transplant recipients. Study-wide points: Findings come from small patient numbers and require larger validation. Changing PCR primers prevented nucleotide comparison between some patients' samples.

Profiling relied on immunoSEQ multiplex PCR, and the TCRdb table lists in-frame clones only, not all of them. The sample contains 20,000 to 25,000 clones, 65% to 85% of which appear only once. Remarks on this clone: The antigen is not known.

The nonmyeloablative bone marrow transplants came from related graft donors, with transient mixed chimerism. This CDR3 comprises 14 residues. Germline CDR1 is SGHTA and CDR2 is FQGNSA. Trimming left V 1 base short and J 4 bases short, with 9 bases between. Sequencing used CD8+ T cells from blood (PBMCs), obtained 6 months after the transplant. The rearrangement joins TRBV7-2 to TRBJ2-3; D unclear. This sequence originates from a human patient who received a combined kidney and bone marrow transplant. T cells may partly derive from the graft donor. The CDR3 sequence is CASSLVGWADTQYF. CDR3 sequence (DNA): TGTGCCAGCAGCTTAGTCGGGTGGGCAGATACGCAGTATTTT.